This T cell receptor (beta chain) stems from a study of breast tumors, draining lymph nodes, adjacent tissues. Study results and caveats: That most tumor T cells come from lymph nodes remained unproven. Tumor repertoires ranked between lymph nodes and nontumor tissue in diversity, with V and J gene preferences. Luminal-like breast cancer showed significantly greater tumor-nontumor repertoire similarity than basal-like breast cancer did.

TCRdb re-called the multiplex PCR reads with MiXCR, one entry per CDR3 protein. The sample holds around 230,000 distinct CDR3 sequences, about a third seen once. This clonotype has ten or more counts. Its target is unknown. Axillary draining lymph nodes of breast cancer patients supplied the node samples. Germline loops: CDR1 MNHNY, CDR2 SVGAGI (reference sequence). The CDR3 sequence is 15 residues long. V shed 5 bases and J 3 bases; nucleotides not matched to a gene: 2. The origin of this receptor is a female donor with breast cancer. Some clones in this sample may be carry-over from other donors' samples. The sequencing input was axillary lymph node tissue. This sequence joins TRBV6-6 and TRBJ2-1, with 12 bases identical to TRBD2. This CDR3 reads CASSLAGGNYNEQFF. CDR3 bases: TGTGCCAGCAGTCTAGCGGGAGGGAACTACAATGAGCAGTTCTTC.